These T cell receptor beta chains were read from a single sample in a study of T cell repertoires in cytomegalovirus infection. TCRdb fed the reads into MiXCR, producing one record per CDR3 protein. Of approximately 290,000 distinct CDR3 sequences in the sample, about 26% were seen once. The sequenced material came from PBMCs. These receptors came from a human donor in good health (CMV status not recorded). Some clones in this sample may be carry-over from other donors' samples. The CDR3 runs from the conserved cysteine through the conserved F or W. Each record gives: D gene, V gene, J gene, clone size, CDR3 DNA, CDR3 protein. The D gene is left open where the match is weak. A row's size may be missing; if present it is once, few, many or a size class.

>.|TRBV7-2|TRBJ2-3|many
TGTGCCACCGCAGGCGTGCTATCAGATACGCAGTATTTT
CATAGVLSDTQYF
>TRBD1|TRBV28|TRBJ1-2|.
TGTGCCAGCAGTGTACCGGGACAGATCAACTATGGCTACACCTTC
CASSVPGQINYGYTF
>.|TRBV7-2|TRBJ1-5|.
TGTGCCAGCAGCTTAGAGGCGGGGTCCGGTCAGCCCCAGCATTTT
CASSLEAGSGQPQHF
>.|TRBV7-3|TRBJ2-4|few
TGTGCCAGCAGCCCAACTAGCCTAGCCAAAAACATTCAGTACTTC
CASSPTSLAKNIQYF
>TRBD1|TRBV11-2|TRBJ2-7|many
TGTGCCAGCAGCGCGAACAGGGGGCACCACGAGCAGTACTTC
CASSANRGHHEQYF
>TRBD2|TRBV5-4|TRBJ2-3|once
TGTGCCAGCAGCCCTGGGGGGACTATGTCCGGCACAGATACGCAGTATTTT
CASSPGGTMSGTDTQYF
>.|TRBV28|TRBJ2-6|.
TGTGCCAGCAGTCGTGACCTCCGCTCTGGGGCCAACGTCCTGACTTTC
CASSRDLRSGANVLTF
>TRBD2|TRBV28|TRBJ2-1|.
TGTGCCAGCAGTCCCAGCGGGGGGGTCAATGAGCAGTTCTTC
CASSPSGGVNEQFF
>.|TRBV7-2|TRBJ1-5|many
TGTGCCAGCAGCGGGCTGGGGGGAGGGCATAGCAATCAGCCCCAGCATTTT
CASSGLGGGHSNQPQHF
>.|TRBV7-2|TRBJ2-2|many
TGTGCCAGCACGCCTGTAACCGGGGAGCTGTTTTTT
CASTPVTGELFF
>TRBD2|TRBV28|TRBJ2-2|few
TGTGCCAGCATCACGGGAGGGGTAGGGTCTGACACCGGGGAGCTGTTTTTT
CASITGGVGSDTGELFF
>.|TRBV7-2|TRBJ2-7|many
TGTGCCAGCAGCTCCTTCAGTGGGTCTATTTACGAGCAGTACTTC
CASSSFSGSIYEQYF
>.|TRBV2|TRBJ2-1|few
TGTGCCTCCGGAGGGGCTGAGCAGTTCTTC
CASGGAEQFF
>.|TRBV2|TRBJ2-5|.
TGTGCCAGCAGTGATAGTTGGCAGGTTAGCCAAGAGACCCAGTACTTC
CASSDSWQVSQETQYF
>.|TRBV28|TRBJ2-6|.
TGTGCCAGCAGTTTCACCGGTACTGGGGCCAACGTCCTGACTTTC
CASSFTGTGANVLTF
>.|TRBV7-2|TRBJ2-7|many
TGTTTTGTCTGCAACTACGAGCAGTACTTC
CFVCNYEQYF
>.|TRBV5-1|TRBJ1-5|few
TGCGCCAGCAGCTTGGAGGGACGGAATCAGCCCCAGCATTTT
CASSLEGRNQPQHF
>.|TRBV7-2|TRBJ2-1|few
TGTGCCAGCAGCTTAGGTTCCCCCTACAATGAGCAGTTCTTC
CASSLGSPYNEQFF
>TRBD1|TRBV6-5|TRBJ2-3|.
TGTGCCAGCAGTAGGGACAGGTTGACAGATACGCAGTATTTT
CASSRDRLTDTQYF
>.|TRBV7-9|TRBJ1-6|few
TGTGCCAGCAGCTTAAGGGGGACCAATTCACCCCTCCACTTT
CASSLRGTNSPLHF
>.|TRBV11-2|TRBJ2-7|.
TGTGCCAGCAGCTTAGGGGGGGGCCTCCCCTCCTACGAGCAGTACTTC
CASSLGGGLPSYEQYF
>TRBD2|TRBV10-3|TRBJ2-5|once
TGTGCCATCAGTGAGTCGACTAGCGGGGAAGAGACCCAGTACTTC
CAISESTSGEETQYF
>.|TRBV6-1|TRBJ2-2|.
TGTGCCAGCAGTGAGGAGGCGGCCTGGGTCGGGGAGCTGTTTTTT
CASSEEAAWVGELFF
>.|TRBV28|TRBJ2-1|many
TGTGCCAGCAGTCCACGAGGCTTCGCTTTAAGCTCCTACAATGAGCAGTTCTTC
CASSPRGFALSSYNEQFF
>.|TRBV20-1|TRBJ1-4|.
TGCAGTGCTAGGCCCGGATCCCAGGGAAGAAAACTGTTTTTT
CSARPGSQGRKLFF
>.|TRBV7-2|TRBJ2-2|many
TGTGCCAGCAGCTTGGGGCAGGGTAACGCCGGGGAGCTGTTTTTT
CASSLGQGNAGELFF
>.|TRBV7-2|TRBJ2-5|many
TGTGCCAGCAGTTTCGCGGAGACCCAGTACTTC
CASSFAETQYF
>.|TRBV19|TRBJ2-3|.
TGTGCCAGTAGTAGGTCCATAGTGGTGAGCACAGATACGCAGTATTTT
CASSRSIVVSTDTQYF
>.|TRBV7-2|TRBJ2-5|.
TGTGCCAGCAGCCCCGTGTTATCGAAGACCCAGTACTTC
CASSPVLSKTQYF
>TRBD1|TRBV7-2|TRBJ1-2|many
TGTGCCAGCAGCCTAAGACAGGGGGACTATGGCTACACCTTC
CASSLRQGDYGYTF
>TRBD1|TRBV20-1|TRBJ1-2|.
TGCAGTGCTAGAGTACCAGGGGGCCTGAGAGGCTACACCTTC
CSARVPGGLRGYTF
>TRBD1|TRBV2|TRBJ2-7|once
TGTGCCGCCTCTAGGGACAGGGCTTCCTACGAGCAGTACTTC
CAASRDRASYEQYF
>TRBD2|TRBV7-2|TRBJ2-7|many
TGTGCCAGCAGCTTAGACAGCGGGAGATACGAGCAGTACTTC
CASSLDSGRYEQYF
>.|TRBV28|TRBJ1-1|.
TGTGCCAGCAGTCTATCCCCCACTGAAGCTTTCTTT
CASSLSPTEAFF
>TRBD2|TRBV5-5|TRBJ2-5|few
TGTGCCAGCAGCCCCTCTAGCGGAAGGAACCAAGAGACCCAGTACTTC
CASSPSSGRNQETQYF
>.|TRBV7-2|TRBJ2-2|many
TGTGCCAGCAGCTCCCAGGGGATGAACACCGGGGAGCTGTTTTTT
CASSSQGMNTGELFF
>.|TRBV28|TRBJ2-3|.
TGTGCCAATGATCCCACAGATACGCAGTATTTT
CANDPTDTQYF
>TRBD1|TRBV29-1|TRBJ2-1|.
TGCAGCGTTGGGACAGGGGGAGGAGAGCAGTTCTTC
CSVGTGGGEQFF
>.|TRBV15|TRBJ1-3|.
TGTGCCACCAGGGTGGACGGAACAGCCCGCTCTGGAAACACCATATATTTT
CATRVDGTARSGNTIYF
>TRBD1|TRBV12-3/TRBV12-4|TRBJ1-6|few
TGTGCCAGCAGCAAGGGACAGGGGGCTTATTCACCCCTCCACTTT
CASSKGQGAYSPLHF
>TRBD1|TRBV7-2|TRBJ1-6|many
TGTGCCAGCAGCATCGACAGGGCGGCTCATTCACCCCTCCACTTT
CASSIDRAAHSPLHF
>.|TRBV7-3|TRBJ2-2|.
TGTGCCAGCAGCACGGACTCGAACACCGGGGAGCTGTTTTTT
CASSTDSNTGELFF
>.|TRBV28|TRBJ1-2|.
TGTGCCAGCAGTTCAGGGGTTACCTATGGCTACACCTTC
CASSSGVTYGYTF
>.|TRBV6-2/TRBV6-3|TRBJ2-1|few
TGTGCCAGCAGTTCCCCGGCGGGCAAAGTAGGACCTGGCTCCTACAATGAGCAGTTCTTC
CASSSPAGKVGPGSYNEQFF
>.|TRBV27|TRBJ2-1|.
TGTGCCAGCATCAGCCAACTAGGGAGTCATGAGCAGTTCTTC
CASISQLGSHEQFF
>TRBD1|TRBV19|TRBJ1-1|.
TGTGCCAGTAGGGCGACAGGGTACACTGAAGCTTTCTTT
CASRATGYTEAFF
>.|TRBV29-1|TRBJ2-1|few
TGCAGCGTCCCCCATCATGGGCCAGCGTCGGGTGAGCAGTTCTTC
CSVPHHGPASGEQFF
>.|TRBV10-3|TRBJ1-2|many
TGTGCCATCAGTGGTCAGGGAGGGGACTATGGCTACACCTTC
CAISGQGGDYGYTF